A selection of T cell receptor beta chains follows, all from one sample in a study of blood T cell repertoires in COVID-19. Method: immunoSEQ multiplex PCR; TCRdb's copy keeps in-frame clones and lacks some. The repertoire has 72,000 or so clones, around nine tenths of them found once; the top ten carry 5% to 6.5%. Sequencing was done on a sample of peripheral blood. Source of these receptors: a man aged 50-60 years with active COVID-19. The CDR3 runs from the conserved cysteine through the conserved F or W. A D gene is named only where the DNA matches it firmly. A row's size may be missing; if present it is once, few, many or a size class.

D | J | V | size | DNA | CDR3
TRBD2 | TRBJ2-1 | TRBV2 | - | TGTGCCAGCAGTGAACTACGGACTAGGTCCTACAATGAGCAGTTCTTC | CASSELRTRSYNEQFF
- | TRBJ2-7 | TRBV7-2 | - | TGTGCCAGCAGCCCAACAGGAGTCTACGAGCAGTACTTC | CASSPTGVYEQYF
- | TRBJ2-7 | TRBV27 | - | TGTGCCAGCCGCGTTAGCGGAACCTACGAGCAGTACTTC | CASRVSGTYEQYF
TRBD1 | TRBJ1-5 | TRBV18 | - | TGTGCCAGCTCAACGGGACAGGGAATCAATCAGCCCCAGCATTTT | CASSTGQGINQPQHF
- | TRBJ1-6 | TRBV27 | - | TGTGCCAGCAGTCCCCAACAGGGCCCGGCCCCCCTCCACTTT | CASSPQQGPAPLHF
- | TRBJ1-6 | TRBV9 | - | TGTGCCAGCAGCGGACGACAGGACCATAATTCACCCCTCCACTTT | CASSGRQDHNSPLHF
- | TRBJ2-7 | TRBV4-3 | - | TGCGCCAGCAGCCACTCTCTGTCAGGGGCCTACGAGCAGTACTTC | CASSHSLSGAYEQYF
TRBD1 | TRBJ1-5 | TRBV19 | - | TGTGCCAGTAGTAAAGGTCCGGGGGGGACAGGGAATCAGCCCCAGCATTTT | CASSKGPGGTGNQPQHF
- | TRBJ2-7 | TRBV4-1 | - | TGCGCCAGCAGCCAAGGACAGGGAGGTGTCTACGAGCAGTACTTC | CASSQGQGGVYEQYF
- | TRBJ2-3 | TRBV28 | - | TGTGCCAGCAGTTTCCTAAAGGGAAAAGGGGCAACAGATACGCAGTATTTT | CASSFLKGKGATDTQYF
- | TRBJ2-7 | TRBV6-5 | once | TGTGCCACCTTCGGGAGAGGGTACTCCTACGAGCAGTACTTC | CATFGRGYSYEQYF
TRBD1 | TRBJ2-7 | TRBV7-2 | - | TGTGCCAGCAGCCCACCGGGACAGGGGTACGAGCAGTACTTC | CASSPPGQGYEQYF